The following is a T cell receptor beta chain sequence with its context. The CDR3 extends over 13 amino acids. The V end lost 6 bases, the J end lost 0 bases, and 12 bases lay between the germline ends. Germline V gene lookup returns CDR1 SQVTM and CDR2 ANQGSEA. Original processing notes: Amplified reference gene primers provided the basis for estimating nucleated cell counts. Data came from immunoSEQ multiplex PCR; TCRdb stores just in-frame clones and leaves some out. V and J calls and clone size are given by that table; D and trimming were obtained from the DNA. The table lists about 97,000 clones, more than 75% of them singletons. The data were taken from a study of blood T cell repertoires in COVID-19. At the level of the study: Material from acute and convalescent COVID-19 was sourced from the United States, Italy and Spain. Sample material is recorded as cDNA or gDNA derived from T cells, B-cell-depleted T cells, or PBMCs.

The sample consisted of peripheral blood. The chain couples TRBV29-1 to TRBJ2-7, with D tentatively TRBD2 (6 bases). This clonotype originated in a young woman with acute or convalescent COVID-19. CDR3 residues: CSVAGLSSYEQYF. DNA of the CDR3: TGCAGCGTGGCGGGACTGAGCTCCTACGAGCAGTACTTC.